This T cell receptor beta chain was observed in a study of blood T cell repertoires in COVID-19 (dated by TCRdb to the early 2020s). With regard to the full study: Collaborator samples came from the United States, Italy and Spain and covered acute and convalescent phases of COVID-19. The repertoires were made available in a free public database intended to serve as a resource for research on the immune response to SARS-CoV-2. The samples were drawn from the first 160 participants of the ongoing ImmuneRACE study and from over 950 subjects provided by 6 global collaborators. The prospective study material was composed of cDNA or gDNA derived from T cells, B-cell-depleted T cells, or PBMCs. Sample metadata almost always included a de-identified subject ID, COVID-19 status, age in years and sex. Subjects who had been exposed to COVID-19, were actively infected with it, or had recovered from it provided the deeply sampled blood TCRbeta repertoires that made up the dataset. Where available, HLA class I and class II types were obtained from metadata supplied by the sample provider rather than from assay-based typing. The research as a whole found: The quantity of clinical and demographic metadata differed by source and by participant and was supplied without curation.

The immunoSEQ Assay, a bias-controlled multiplex PCR, was used to amplify TCRbeta CDR3 regions from genomic DNA. On the authors' methods: Within the assay, amplification of reference gene primers was used to estimate how many nucleated cells each sample contained. To quantify the absolute abundance of each unique TCRbeta CDR3 rearrangement, sequence reads were collapsed and filtered. For each sample, productive Simpson clonality was calculated by taking the square root of Simpson's diversity index across productive rearrangements. TCRdb took this table from immuneACCESS and kept in-frame rearrangements with V and J called. Such tables lack part of the clones; where checked against another copy, unresolved V genes explain under half of the gap, and the rest is unexplained. The DNA was the basis for D and trimming; V, J and clone size are from that table. In all, the sample holds some 350,000 clones, and 80% to 90% of those were seen once. Over 0.95% of the sample belongs to the ten largest clones.

In the prospective study, participants were about 18 to 95 years old, resided in about two dozen geographic areas of the United States, and were enrolled through a virtual design. Cohort assignment in the prospective study relied on participant-reported clinical history from a screening survey and a study questionnaire. Recovered participants in ImmuneRACE Cohort 3 were defined by two consecutive negative NP/OP PCR tests, clearance by a healthcare professional, or resolution of symptoms. Each participant in the prospective study had whole blood, serum and a nasopharyngeal or oropharyngeal swab collected by mobile phlebotomists. Additional blood draws and questionnaires over an approximately 2-month period could optionally be provided by prospective study participants. Before DNA extraction, prospective study blood samples were shipped either frozen or at room temperature. In regard to this clone: What antigen it recognizes has not been identified. It has no much larger one-base neighbor in the sample; base qualities were not kept.

CDR1 and CDR2 are drawn from the germline V gene (reference sequence): PRHDT, FYEKMQ. Ends trimmed: V by 5 bases, J by 3 bases; bases unmatched to a gene: 4. From cysteine to phenylalanine, the CDR3 is 15 amino acids long. Left in the record is the CDR3 DNA by itself, 45 bases read in frame from the first base. The rearrangement combines TRBV13 with TRBJ1-2, with TRBD1 matching 12 junction bases. Sequenced: PBMCs or T cells enriched from blood (not recorded which). The source is a man in his late teens or twenties who had recovered from COVID-19. The DNA is as follows: TGTGCCAGCAGCCCGGGACAGGGGGCCGACTATGGCTACACCTTC. This sequence encodes CASSPGQGADYGYTF.